These 27 T cell receptor beta chains share one sample of origin, sequenced in a study of beta chain features in type 1 diabetes. Study conclusions and caveats: For Type 1 diabetes patients, all four CD4+ subsets carried TCRB CDR3s that were moderately but significantly shorter.

What these receptors recognize is not known. Expressed TCRB transcripts were sequenced because the isolated RNA had all been reverse transcribed beforehand. The protocol was immunoSEQ multiplex PCR, while the TCRdb copy is restricted to in-frame clones and leaves out a portion. The sample lists about 180,000 clones; less than 9.5% were seen once. The sample was central memory CD4+ T cells from blood. The source of these receptors is a woman in her thirties or forties with type 1 diabetes.

The chain combines TRBV18 with TRBJ2-7; D might be TRBD1 (5 bases). The V gene's germline CDR1 is KGHSH and CDR2 LQKENI. With 4 bases removed from V and 2 bases from J, the gap between germline ends came to 9 bases. The CDR3 sequence is 13 residues long. CDR3 bases: TGTGCCAGCTCACTCCTGGACACCTACGAGCAGTACTTC. The encoded protein is CASSLLDTYEQYF.

The rearrangement joins TRBV7-9 to TRBJ2-3; D is unclear. Trimming left V 2 bases short and J 0 bases short, with 9 bases between. CDR1 and CDR2 from the germline V gene are SEHNR and FQNEAQ (reference sequence). The CDR3 is 15 residues long. The CDR3 DNA reads TGTGCCAGCAGCTTATGGCAGGCGAGCACAGATACGCAGTATTTT. Residues: CASSLWQASTDTQYF.

The chain uses TRBV5-1 and TRBJ2-7, with TRBD1 as a possible D gene (6 bases). CDR1 and CDR2 (germline): SGHRS, YFSETQ. V lost 4 bases to trimming and J lost 0 bases, with 14 bases between them. The CDR3 runs 15 residues. The CDR3 loop is CASSVGTPRSYEQYF. The CDR3 coding sequence is TGCGCCAGCAGCGTAGGGACACCTCGCTCCTACGAGCAGTACTTC.

This clone appeared a few times. The chain links TRBV7-8 to TRBJ1-1, with 8 bases matching TRBD1. The CDR3 totals 14 residues. Looked up from germline, CDR1 is SGHVS and CDR2 is FQNEAQ. With V trimmed by 1 base and J by 4 bases, 2 bases remained unmatched. DNA of the CDR3: TGTGCCAGCAGCTTAGTCCAGGGGGCCACTGAAGCTTTCTTT. This gives the protein CASSLVQGATEAFF.

This clone was seen a handful of times. This rearrangement joins TRBV11-1 to TRBJ1-6; TRBD1 matches at 7 bases. CDR3 length: 14 amino acids. Per germline, CDR1 SGHAT and CDR2 FQDESV (reference sequence). V trimming: 5 bases; J trimming: 7 bases; junction bases outside the gene matches: 5. The CDR3 region has the DNA TGTGCCAGCAGCCAGGGACAGCGAAATTCACCCCTCCACTTT. This codes for CASSQGQRNSPLHF.

This clone was observed a few times. V is TRBV9 and J is TRBJ2-1; TRBD2 matches 14 bases. The CDR3 runs 17 residues. Per the germline V gene, CDR1 is SGDLS and CDR2 is YYNGEE. V shed 4 bases, J shed 1 base, and the junction held 4 bases outside the gene matches. The CDR3 region has the DNA TGTGCCAGCAGCTCCCGGACTAGCGGGGGGTCCTACAATGAGCAGTTCTTC. It specifies CASSSRTSGGSYNEQFF.

This clone was picked up a small number of times. The J gene is TRBJ1-5, the V gene TRBV7-2; D is possibly TRBD1 (6 bases). The ends were cut back, 3 bases at V and 6 bases at J, with 9 bases in the middle. This CDR3 is 13 amino acids long. Germline V lookup: CDR1 SGHTA, CDR2 FQGNSA. The CDR3, as DNA: TGTGCCAGCAGCTTGGGCAGGGGTCAGCCCCAGCATTTT. Residues: CASSLGRGQPQHF.

This clone was observed a handful of times. The genes are TRBV30 and TRBJ1-1, with D maybe TRBD1 (6 bases). Trimming stripped 2 bases from V and 4 bases from J, with 11 bases between. Germline CDR1 is GTSNPN and CDR2 is SVGIG (reference sequence). The CDR3 covers 13 residues. The CDR3 DNA follows: TGTGCCTGGAGTACCCAGGGGAGCACTGAAGCTTTCTTT. Protein sequence: CAWSTQGSTEAFF. The complete variable domain, with remaining parts taken from reference TRBV30 and TRBJ1-1, reads SQTIHQWPATLVQPVGSPLSLECTVEGTSNPNLYWYRQAAGRGLQLLFYSVGIGQISSEVPQNLSASRPQDRQFILSSKKLLLSDSGFYLCAWSTQGSTEAFFGQGTRLTVV.

V is TRBV7-2 and J is TRBJ1-4; D is unresolved. The germline V gene has CDR1 SGHTA and CDR2 FQGNSA. V was cut by 5 bases and J by 6 bases, with 13 bases left in between. The CDR3 is 14 amino acids. The CDR3 bases are TGTGCCAGCAGCCCCTATAAAGGAGATGAAAAACTGTTTTTT. As protein: CASSPYKGDEKLFF.

This clone was observed at least ten times. The junction departs from germline at one end; a sequencing error may be responsible. This chain links TRBV7-2 with TRBJ2-7; D call uncertain. The germline V gene encodes CDR1 SGHTA and CDR2 FQGNSA. The CDR3 extends over 14 amino acids. In DNA, the CDR3 is TGTGCCAGCGGCTTTTCGTACACAGCCTACGAGCAGTACTTC. It codes for CASGFSYTAYEQYF. Looking up the rest from reference TRBV7-2 and TRBJ2-7 gives the full variable domain: GAGVSQSPSNKVTEKGKDVELRCDPISGHTALYWYRQSLGQGLEFLIYFQGNSAPDKSGLPSDRFSAERTGGSVSTLTIQRTQQEDSAVYLCASGFSYTAYEQYFGPGTRLTVT.

This clone has more than one count but fewer than ten. This chain uses TRBV15 with TRBJ2-1; 11 bases agree with TRBD2. Germline lookup yields CDR1 LNHNV and CDR2 YYDKDF (reference sequence). CDR3 length equals 15 residues. With V trimmed by 2 bases and J by 7 bases, 4 bases remained unmatched. The DNA of the CDR3 is TGTGCCACCAGCAGATGGACTAGCGGGCAGAATGAGCAGTTCTTC. Translation gives CATSRWTSGQNEQFF.

The sample holds a few counts of this clone. The V and J genes are TRBV7-2 and TRBJ2-1; 8 nucleotides line up with TRBD2. The V gene's germline CDR1 is SGHTA and CDR2 FQGNSA. The V segment lost 5 bases and the J segment 5 bases; nucleotides outside the gene matches: 8. The CDR3 covers 15 residues. CDR3 bases: TGTGCCAGCAGCCAAGCTCAACTAGCGGACAATGAGCAGTTCTTC. Protein product: CASSQAQLADNEQFF.

This clone came up a few times. The chain is built from TRBV4-2 and TRBJ2-5; tentative D call: TRBD1 (6 bases). V lost 4 bases, J lost 5 bases, and 14 bases lay in between. The CDR3 is 14 amino acids. The germline V gene has CDR1 LGHNA and CDR2 YNFKEQ. CDR3 residues: CASSPITGLETQYF. The CDR3 DNA reads TGTGCCAGCAGCCCGATAACAGGGTTGGAGACCCAGTACTTC.

This clone came up a few times. V and J are TRBV5-1 and TRBJ2-1; no firm D call. V shed 2 bases and J shed 4 bases, with 10 bases lying between them. The germline V gene encodes CDR1 SGHRS and CDR2 YFSETQ. The CDR3 is 14 residues long. DNA for the CDR3: TGCGCCAGCAGCTTAATCCCCGAGTACAATGAGCAGTTCTTC. Its protein is CASSLIPEYNEQFF.

This clone has only a few counts. V gene TRBV7-2 combines with J gene TRBJ2-7; D is undetermined. V was trimmed by 1 base and J by 0 bases, leaving 7 bases between them. Germline assignment: CDR1 SGHTA and CDR2 FQGNSA. This CDR3 comprises 14 residues. CDR3 amino acids: CASSLGLSSYEQYF. The CDR3 DNA is TGTGCCAGCAGCTTAGGACTTAGCTCCTACGAGCAGTACTTC.

The V call is TRBV20-1, the J call TRBJ1-1; D might be TRBD1 (5 bases). CDR1 and CDR2 from the germline V gene are DFQATT and SNEGSKA (reference sequence). CDR3 length equals 11 residues. V lost 1 base, J lost 11 bases, and 11 bases lay in between. CDR3 sequence: CSARVGPAAFF. Here the CDR3 DNA reads TGCAGTGCTAGAGTGGGGCCGGCGGCTTTCTTT.

J is TRBJ1-1 and V is TRBV19; D is ambiguous. V was cut by 5 bases and J by 8 bases, with 12 bases left in between. Germline CDR1 and CDR2: LNHDA and SQIVND (reference sequence). The CDR3 has 12 amino acids. In DNA, the CDR3 is TGTGCCAGTAGTCCTGGGCAACGGGAAGCTTTCTTT. Protein: CASSPGQREAFF.

A remark on this clone: It is unclear where the CDR3 begins or ends on the DNA, so no DNA is shown, and the CDR3 is as TCRdb lists it. The chain joins TRBV19 to TRBJ1-2; the table's TRBD1 call for D was not verified on the DNA. The CDR3 extends over 16 residues, inclusive of both ends. From germline, CDR1 is LNHDA and CDR2 SQIVND (reference sequence). The CDR3 sequence: CASTSGQGRENYGYTF.

This clone was counted only a few times. The chain has TRBV7-9 and TRBJ1-2; a weak D match, TRBD1 (5 bases). The V and J ends lost 8 bases and 5 bases respectively, with 18 bases between them. The CDR3 sequence is 14 residues long. Germline values: CDR1 SEHNR, CDR2 FQNEAQ (reference sequence). The CDR3 sequence is CASRSVGGGYGYTF. CDR3 bases: TGTGCCAGCCGCTCGGTCGGGGGGGGGTATGGCTACACCTTC.

The chain has TRBV5-1 and TRBJ2-3; tentative D call: TRBD1 (5 bases). V was trimmed by 4 bases and J by 0 bases, leaving 12 bases between them. Germline V CDR1 and CDR2: SGHRS, YFSETQ. The CDR3 length is 15 residues. CDR3 residues: CASSTGQTSTDTQYF. CDR3 nucleotide sequence: TGCGCCAGCAGCACCGGACAAACTAGCACAGATACGCAGTATTTT.

There are a few counts of this clone. J is TRBJ2-2 and V is TRBV5-4; D is perhaps TRBD1 (5 bases). The V end was cut by 4 bases, the J end by 4 bases, with 11 bases between. The CDR3 contains 14 residues. Germline lookup yields CDR1 SGHNT and CDR2 YYREEE (reference sequence). The CDR3 is CASSGSGFTGELFF. In DNA, the CDR3 is TGTGCCAGCAGCGGATCAGGGTTCACCGGGGAGCTGTTTTTT.

The sample holds a few counts of this clone. This chain's CDR3 is CSAQTDGYTF. The CDR3 DNA follows: TGCAGTGCCCAGACAGACGGCTACACCTTC. The chain uses TRBV20-1 and TRBJ1-2, with a tentative D call TRBD1 (5 bases). CDR3 length: 10 residues. Germline-derived CDR1 and CDR2 are DFQATT and SNEGSKA (reference sequence). Trimming stripped 6 bases from V and 8 bases from J, with 10 bases between.

The sample holds a few counts of this clone. The CDR3 coding sequence is TGCGCCAGCAGCTTGGCCGAAGGGGCCTACAATGAGCAGTTCTTC. It codes for CASSLAEGAYNEQFF. This sequence joins TRBV5-1 and TRBJ2-1; tentatively, D is TRBD1 (5 bases). V gave up 0 bases and J gave up 2 bases, with 9 bases separating them. Germline CDR1 SGHRS, CDR2 YFSETQ. The length of the CDR3 is 15 residues.

This clone came up a few times. This sequence joins TRBV7-2 and TRBJ2-5; D might be TRBD1 (6 bases). There are 15 residues in the CDR3. Germline-derived CDR1 and CDR2 are SGHTA and FQGNSA. With 5 bases removed from V and 3 bases from J, the gap between germline ends came to 16 bases. Written as DNA, the CDR3 is TGTGCCAGCAGCGTCCGACAAAGGGGGAAAGAGACCCAGTACTTC. This sequence encodes CASSVRQRGKETQYF.

There are many counts of this clone. The rearrangement joins TRBV4-1 to TRBJ2-5, with a weak D call TRBD2 (6 bases). Germline lookup yields CDR1 MGHRA and CDR2 YSYEKL. V was pared by 0 bases and J by 7 bases, with 9 bases between. The length of the CDR3 is 13 residues. The CDR3 reads CASSQEGGGTQYF. CDR3 nucleotide sequence: TGCGCCAGCAGCCAAGAGGGGGGTGGGACCCAGTACTTC.

The chain joins TRBV15 to TRBJ2-7, with 9 bases that match TRBD2. The CDR3 is 13 residues long. The germline V gene has CDR1 LNHNV and CDR2 YYDKDF (reference sequence). The V gene end was trimmed by 0 bases and the J gene end by 7 bases; junction bases not matched to a gene: 1. The CDR3 nucleotides read TGTGCCACCAGCAGAGATAGCGGGGGAGAGCAGTACTTC. Protein sequence: CATSRDSGGEQYF.

This chain links TRBV10-3 with TRBJ1-5, with D possibly TRBD1 on 6 matching bases. Germline CDR1 reads ENHRY; CDR2 reads SYGVKD. V was cut by 5 bases and J by 4 bases, with 12 bases left in between. The CDR3 is 14 amino acids. The CDR3, as DNA: TGTGCCATCAGTCGCGGACAGTCGAATCAGCCCCAGCATTTT. Its translation is CAISRGQSNQPQHF.